This is a list of T cell receptor beta chains from one sample in a study of cytomegalovirus exposure and HLA in healthy donors. TCRdb's copy holds only in-frame clones and misses some; the assay was immunoSEQ multiplex PCR. The sample lists 60,000 to 75,000 clones; 60% to 80% were seen once. The sequencing sample was made of PBMCs. These receptor sequences come from a young woman in good health and CMV-seropositive. The CDR3 runs from the conserved cysteine through the conserved F or W. Fields, in order: CDR3 DNA, CDR3 protein, V gene, J gene, clone size, D gene. D genes are given only for firm matches. Clone size, where shown, is once, few, many, or a class for clones that have expanded.

DNA: TGTGCCAGCAGTGGGACAGGGGAGAACTATGGCTACACCTTC; CDR3: CASSGTGENYGYTF; V: TRBV6-1; J: TRBJ1-2; size: .; D: TRBD1
DNA: TGTGCCAGCAGTTCCCCGCCGAGTAACTATGGCTACACCTTC; CDR3: CASSSPPSNYGYTF; V: TRBV28; J: TRBJ1-2; size: few; D: .
DNA: TGTGCCTGGACCCCAGGGGGTGAAAAACTGTTTTTT; CDR3: CAWTPGGEKLFF; V: TRBV30; J: TRBJ1-4; size: .; D: TRBD1
DNA: TGTGCCATCTCTAGCGTACGGTACAATGAGCAGTTCTTC; CDR3: CAISSVRYNEQFF; V: TRBV7-2; J: TRBJ2-1; size: .; D: .
DNA: TGTGCCAGCAGCTCGGCAACTTCAGGGGCATACACTGAAGCTTTCTTT; CDR3: CASSSATSGAYTEAFF; V: TRBV5-6; J: TRBJ1-1; size: .; D: .
DNA: TGTGCCAATGCGACAGGCTGTGGGGCCAACGTCCTGACTTTC; CDR3: CANATGCGANVLTF; V: TRBV25-1; J: TRBJ2-6; size: .; D: .
DNA: TGTGCCAGCAGCCCACAAGACTCTGGGGCCAACGTCCTGACTTTC; CDR3: CASSPQDSGANVLTF; V: TRBV7-2; J: TRBJ2-6; size: .; D: .
DNA: TGTGCCATGATCAGTAATGAAAAACTGTTTTTT; CDR3: CAMISNEKLFF; V: TRBV2; J: TRBJ1-4; size: .; D: .
DNA: TGTGCCACCAGCACCAACCAGAACCAAAATGAAAAACTGTTTTTT; CDR3: CATSTNQNQNEKLFF; V: TRBV15; J: TRBJ1-4; size: .; D: .
DNA: TGTGCCTGGAGTCCCTTAGACTATGGCTACACCTTC; CDR3: CAWSPLDYGYTF; V: TRBV30; J: TRBJ1-2; size: .; D: .
DNA: TGTGCCAGCAGCGTAGCGGTGAACACTGAAGCTTTCTTT; CDR3: CASSVAVNTEAFF; V: TRBV9; J: TRBJ1-1; size: .; D: .
DNA: TGCAGTGCGAGACAGGGTTACGAGCAGTACTTC; CDR3: CSARQGYEQYF; V: TRBV20-1; J: TRBJ2-7; size: .; D: TRBD1
DNA: TGTGCCATCAGCCTCGGGACAGGGATTTCATACGAGCAGTACTTC; CDR3: CAISLGTGISYEQYF; V: TRBV10-3; J: TRBJ2-7; size: .; D: TRBD1